What follows is one T cell receptor (beta chain) and its context. Its antigen is still unknown. TCR beta cDNA libraries had unique molecular identifiers. TCRdb reprocessed the PCR reads with MiXCR, giving one entry per CDR3 protein. The data hold about 540,000 distinct CDR3 sequences, with 30% to 40% observed a single time. Germline loops: CDR1 SGHRS, CDR2 YFSETQ. The CDR3 loop spans 17 amino acids. The V and J ends lost 4 bases and 6 bases, in that order; junction bases with no gene match: 14. The data derive from a study of post-analysis software for immune sequencing data. As for the study in general: Patients had relapsing-remitting, secondary progressive or progressive-relapsing multiple sclerosis; some lacked subtype. Whole-study findings and limits: Batch-matched samples strongly co-clustered by F measure. Controls had lower frequencies than patients of about 5 TRBV segments, which included TRBV5-6, TRBV5-1 and TRBV20-1.

J is TRBJ2-2 and V is TRBV5-1; 8 nucleotides line up with TRBD2. The sequence was collected from a girl aged 2-17 years with multiple sclerosis. Material: blood. The CDR3 region is CASSNERGLVSAGELFF. CDR3 nucleotide sequence: TGCGCCAGCAGCAACGAGAGGGGACTAGTTTCCGCCGGGGAGCTGTTTTTT.